This T cell receptor (beta chain) stems from a study of T cells in Graves' hyperthyroidism and ophthalmopathy (dated by TCRdb to 2018 to 2020). Turning to the overall study: Peripheral blood was collected at initial diagnosis, before any treatment. To identify distinguishing TCR V-J signatures, a discovery cohort of roughly 100 patients was used, comprising some 45 with Graves' ophthalmopathy and 57 with stable Graves' hyperthyroidism. Prospective prediction of ophthalmopathy was tested in an independent validation cohort consisting of fewer than 20 hyperthyroidism patients and more than 15 patients who later progressed to ophthalmopathy. For training and testing, the 100 or so patients in the discovery cohort were randomly divided in a 7:3 ratio. In addition, the study compared T-cell repertoires in thyroid tissue and in blood from about six Graves' hyperthyroidism patients. Once sampling was done, hyperthyroidism patients were given methimazole at a starting dose of 30 mg daily, whereas ophthalmopathy patients were given high-dose intravenous methylprednisolone. TCR Vbeta CDR3 sequencing of some 140 peripheral blood samples (around 45 ophthalmopathy, 75 to 80 hyperthyroidism and approximately 17 progressor patients) is reported in the paper.

The TCR beta CDR3 regions were amplified from the RNA transcripts. The TCR CDR3 was subjected to a first round of RT-PCR using the HTBI primer set and the Qiagen OneStep RT-PCR kit. A second multiplex PCR round built the libraries, followed by size selection and purification. Sequencing of the libraries was done on an Illumina HiSeq2000 using paired-end 100 bp reads. As for the authors' bioinformatics: SOAPnuke was used to process the raw data, with reads discarded if the reads contained adapters or uncalled bases, had a mean Phred below 15, or lacked an exact constant-primer or identifier match. High-quality paired reads were merged with COPE v1.2.5, and unique nucleotide sequences were defined as clonotypes. Clonotypes were aligned to IMGT TRBV, TRBD and TRBJ reference segments using MiTCR v1.1. The analysis included only V-J combinations with a frequency above 0.0001, which together covered roughly 99% of the repertoires. The TCS score was defined as the ratio of F50 (clonal expansion) to E x V (chaos), calculated using BLOSUM62-based TCRdist between CDR3 peptides within each V-J. Welch's t-statistics and random forest reduced fewer than 600 V-J features to some 14, which were used in a naive Bayes classifier (R e1071). TCRdb trimmed public reads at Q25 via fastp, called clones via MiXCR and kept in-frame beta chains. Rows are combined by CDR3 protein, so each entry shows the most common genes and DNA. The V and J calls were not made by the authors but by TCRdb's processing. This sample lists about 690,000 distinct CDR3 sequences; 17% were detected once. The top ten clonotypes cover roughly 15% of the sample.

The study at large found these results: No statistical method was used to set the sample size in advance, and investigators knew the group allocation. During validation, the model predicted progression to ophthalmopathy a median of about 5.9 months ahead of onset, with almost 71% sensitivity and about 72% specificity. A model built on a 13 V-J signature distinguished ophthalmopathy from stable hyperthyroidism, reaching roughly 88% sensitivity and around 82% specificity in cross-validation and 80%/75% in testing. Most expanded thyroid clonotypes (frequency above 0.001) were also detected in blood, suggesting blood repertoires may reflect thyroid immune responses.

Looking up the germline V gene yields CDR1 KGHSH and CDR2 LQKENI. Trimming costs V 2 bases and J 6 bases, and their ends lie 10 bases apart. The CDR3, from cysteine to phenylalanine, totals 14 residues. Kept here is only the CDR3 DNA, which spans 42 bases and is read in frame from base 1. Stable Graves' hyperthyroidism was defined as no progression to ophthalmopathy during 18 months of follow-up. Hyperthyroidism patients were newly diagnosed, with disease duration under 2 months, and aged 18 to 65 years. Exclusion was applied to patients with uncontrolled infections, other autoimmune diseases, pregnancy or lactation. Diagnoses were based on clinical symptoms, serum thyroxine and TRAb, thyroid ultrasound and orbital computed tomography. PBMCs were separated from about 10 ml of fresh peripheral blood using Ficoll-Paque density gradient centrifugation. Total RNA was extracted using Trizol reagent, and RNA quality was assessed on an Agilent 2100 Bioanalyzer.

Only a few counts were recorded for this clonotype. Its antigen remains unidentified. No per-base quality is available; no much larger clone lies one base away. The receptor chain draws on TRBV18 and TRBJ2-2; a confident D gene designation cannot be given. The sequenced material came from blood. This TCR derives from a man in his forties or fifties with Graves' hyperthyroidism. The DNA is TGTGCCAGCTCACCAGGGCAGGTAGCCGGGGAGCTGTTTTTT. Its protein reads: CASSPGQVAGELFF.